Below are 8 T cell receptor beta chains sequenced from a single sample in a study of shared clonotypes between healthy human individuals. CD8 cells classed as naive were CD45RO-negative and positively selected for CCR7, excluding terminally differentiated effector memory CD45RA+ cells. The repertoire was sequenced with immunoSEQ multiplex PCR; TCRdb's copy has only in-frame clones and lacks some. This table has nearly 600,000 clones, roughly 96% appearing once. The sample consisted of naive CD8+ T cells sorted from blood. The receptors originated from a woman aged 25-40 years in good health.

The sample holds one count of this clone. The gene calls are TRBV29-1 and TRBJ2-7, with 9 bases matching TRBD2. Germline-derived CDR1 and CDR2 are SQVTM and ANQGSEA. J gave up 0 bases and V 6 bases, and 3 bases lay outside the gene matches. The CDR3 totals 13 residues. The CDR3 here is CSVTSGPSYEQYF. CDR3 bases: TGCAGCGTGACTAGCGGCCCCTCCTACGAGCAGTACTTC.

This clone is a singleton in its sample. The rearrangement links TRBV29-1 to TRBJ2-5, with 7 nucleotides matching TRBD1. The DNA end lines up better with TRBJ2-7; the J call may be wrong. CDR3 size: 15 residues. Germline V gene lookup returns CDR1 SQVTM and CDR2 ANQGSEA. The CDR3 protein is CSTGPRDSLLREQYF. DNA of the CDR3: TGCAGCACCGGCCCCCGGGACAGCCTCCTCCGCGAGCAGTACTTC.

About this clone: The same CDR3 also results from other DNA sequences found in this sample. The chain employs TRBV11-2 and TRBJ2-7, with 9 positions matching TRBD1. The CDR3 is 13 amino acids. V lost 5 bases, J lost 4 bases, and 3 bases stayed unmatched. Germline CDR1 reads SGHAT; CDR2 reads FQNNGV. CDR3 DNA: TGTGCCAGCAGCCTCGGGACAGGGTACGAGCAGTACTTC. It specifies CASSLGTGYEQYF.

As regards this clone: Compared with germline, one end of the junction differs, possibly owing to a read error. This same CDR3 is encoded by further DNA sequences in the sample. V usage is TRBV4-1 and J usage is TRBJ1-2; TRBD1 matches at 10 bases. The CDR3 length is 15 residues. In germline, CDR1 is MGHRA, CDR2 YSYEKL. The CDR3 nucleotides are TGCGCCAGTAGCCAAGGGACAGGGGCCACCTATGGCTACACCTTC. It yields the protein CASSQGTGATYGYTF.

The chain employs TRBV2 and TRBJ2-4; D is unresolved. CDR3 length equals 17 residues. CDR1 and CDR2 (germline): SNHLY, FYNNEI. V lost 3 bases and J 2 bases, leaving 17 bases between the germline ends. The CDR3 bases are TGTGCCAGCAGTGATCATCCGTCGGAACTCTCCAAAAACATTCAGTACTTC. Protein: CASSDHPSELSKNIQYF.

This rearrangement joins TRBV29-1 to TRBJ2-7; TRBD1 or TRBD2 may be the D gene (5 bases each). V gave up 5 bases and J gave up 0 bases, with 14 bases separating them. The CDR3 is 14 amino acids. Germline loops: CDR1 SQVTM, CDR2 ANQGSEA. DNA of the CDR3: TGCAGCGTTTACTCACTAGGGACCTCCTACGAGCAGTACTTC. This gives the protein CSVYSLGTSYEQYF.

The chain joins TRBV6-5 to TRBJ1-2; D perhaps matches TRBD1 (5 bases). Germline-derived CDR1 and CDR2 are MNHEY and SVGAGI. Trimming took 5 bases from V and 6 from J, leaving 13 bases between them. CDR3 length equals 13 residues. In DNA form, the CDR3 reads TGTGCCAGCAGTCACCGGGACCCAAATGGCTACACCTTC. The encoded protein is CASSHRDPNGYTF.

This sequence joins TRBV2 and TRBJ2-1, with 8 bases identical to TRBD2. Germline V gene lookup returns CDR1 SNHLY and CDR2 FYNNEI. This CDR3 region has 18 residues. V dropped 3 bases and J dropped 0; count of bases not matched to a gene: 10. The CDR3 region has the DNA TGTGCCAGCAGTGATGGGTTAGAGCGGGGGAGCTCCTACAATGAGCAGTTCTTC. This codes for CASSDGLERGSSYNEQFF. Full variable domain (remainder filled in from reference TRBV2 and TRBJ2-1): EPEVTQTPSHQVTQMGQEVILRCVPISNHLYFYWYRQILGQKVEFLVSFYNNEISEKSEIFDDQFSVERPDGSNFTLKIRSTKLEDSAMYFCASSDGLERGSSYNEQFFGPGTRLTVL.